This T cell receptor beta chain was recorded in a study of T-cell memory formation after mild COVID-19. TCRdb analysed the 5' RACE reads with MiXCR anew, one entry per CDR3 protein. The repertoire includes roughly 110,000 distinct CDR3 sequences, over 10% of them detected once, and roughly 30% sits in the top ten. This CDR3 is built from 14 residues. Germline-derived CDR1 and CDR2 are MNHNS and SASEGT. V dropped 3 bases and J dropped 8; count of bases not matched to a gene: 5. This clonotype was obtained from an adult woman who had mild COVID-19 (a few samples of this study predate the infection). Cell type and time point are not known. The chain couples TRBV6-1 to TRBJ2-1; TRBD1 aligns across 9 bases. Input material: PBMCs or a T cell subset sorted from them (not recorded which). CDR3 nucleotide sequence: TGTGCCAGCAGTGAGGGACAGGGCATAGATGAGCAGTTCTTC. As protein: CASSEGQGIDEQFF.